Listed below are T cell receptor beta chains from one sample, sequenced in a study of beta chain features in type 1 diabetes. Profiled with immunoSEQ multiplex PCR; TCRdb holds only in-frame clones, not every one. Of 300,000 to 400,000 clones in the sample, 9.3% were seen once. The source material was central memory CD4+ T cells from blood. These receptors were collected from a man aged 30 to 39 with type 1 diabetes. CDR3s include the opening cysteine and the closing phenylalanine or tryptophan. The order of the fields is V gene, clone size, J gene, D gene, CDR3 DNA, CDR3 protein. The D gene is left open where the match is weak. Not all rows give a size; the values are once, few, many and, for expanded clones, a class.

v_call: TRBV7-2; clone_size: few; j_call: TRBJ2-1; d_call: NA; cdr3_nt: TGTGCCAGCAGTCTTCTCAATGAGCAGTTCTTC; cdr3_aa: CASSLLNEQFF
v_call: TRBV6-1; clone_size: few; j_call: TRBJ2-7; d_call: NA; cdr3_nt: TGTGCCAGCAGTGAAGTTGGCAGGGGTTTCGACGAGCAGTACTTC; cdr3_aa: CASSEVGRGFDEQYF
v_call: TRBV28; clone_size: few; j_call: TRBJ2-5; d_call: NA; cdr3_nt: TGTGCCAGCAGCCGGGGACTTCACGGAGAGACCCAGTACTTC; cdr3_aa: CASSRGLHGETQYF
v_call: TRBV6-5; clone_size: few; j_call: TRBJ1-4; d_call: NA; cdr3_nt: TGTGCCAGCAGCGTTACGGGCCAAAAACTGTTTTTT; cdr3_aa: CASSVTGQKLFF
v_call: TRBV5-1; clone_size: few; j_call: TRBJ2-7; d_call: NA; cdr3_nt: TGCGCCAGCAGCTTGGGACTTACTACCTCCTACGAGCAGTACTTC; cdr3_aa: CASSLGLTTSYEQYF
v_call: TRBV2; clone_size: few; j_call: TRBJ2-5; d_call: NA; cdr3_nt: TGTGCCAGCAGGGAGGGCCTCGAGACCCAGTACTTC; cdr3_aa: CASREGLETQYF
v_call: TRBV7-9; clone_size: NA; j_call: TRBJ2-1; d_call: TRBD2; cdr3_nt: TGTGCCAGCAGCCCGTCGACTAGCTACTACAATGAGCAGTTCTTC; cdr3_aa: CASSPSTSYYNEQFF
v_call: TRBV29-1; clone_size: NA; j_call: TRBJ2-1; d_call: NA; cdr3_nt: TGCAGCGCCCGCACAAGCTCCTACAATGAGCAGTTCTTC; cdr3_aa: CSARTSSYNEQFF
v_call: TRBV20-1; clone_size: few; j_call: TRBJ1-2; d_call: NA; cdr3_nt: TGCAGTGCCAGTGGGCCGGGAGGCTACACCTTC; cdr3_aa: CSASGPGGYTF
v_call: TRBV18; clone_size: NA; j_call: TRBJ2-7; d_call: NA; cdr3_nt: TGTGCCAGCTCACCGTCGGACGGCATAGTGAACGAGCAGTACTTC; cdr3_aa: CASSPSDGIVNEQYF
v_call: TRBV10-3; clone_size: NA; j_call: TRBJ2-5; d_call: NA; cdr3_nt: TGTGCCATCAGTGAGTCGGGGAGGAGTCAAGAGACCCAGTACTTC; cdr3_aa: CAISESGRSQETQYF
v_call: TRBV30; clone_size: NA; j_call: TRBJ1-5; d_call: NA; cdr3_nt: TGTGCCTGGAGTGATACAGGCAATCAGCCCCAGCATTTT; cdr3_aa: CAWSDTGNQPQHF
v_call: TRBV6-5; clone_size: NA; j_call: TRBJ2-1; d_call: TRBD1; cdr3_nt: TGTGCCAGCAGTTACTCTCGCGGACAGGGCAATGAGCAGTTCTTC; cdr3_aa: CASSYSRGQGNEQFF
v_call: TRBV9; clone_size: few; j_call: TRBJ1-6; d_call: NA; cdr3_nt: TGTGCCAGCAGCGTAGCCCGAGACAGCCGGGATAATTCACCCCTCCACTTT; cdr3_aa: CASSVARDSRDNSPLHF
v_call: TRBV18; clone_size: few; j_call: TRBJ1-4; d_call: NA; cdr3_nt: TGTGCCAGCTCCCAAGAAGGAAGTCCGCCTAATGAAAAACTGTTTTTT; cdr3_aa: CASSQEGSPPNEKLFF
v_call: TRBV6-6; clone_size: few; j_call: TRBJ1-2; d_call: NA; cdr3_nt: TGTGCCAGCGTCAGGGAGGGGTTGGGCTACACCTTC; cdr3_aa: CASVREGLGYTF
v_call: TRBV2; clone_size: NA; j_call: TRBJ2-5; d_call: TRBD2; cdr3_nt: TGTGCCAGCAGTTCACGGGGGGGCCCGGAGACCCAGTACTTC; cdr3_aa: CASSSRGGPETQYF
v_call: TRBV7-2; clone_size: few; j_call: TRBJ1-6; d_call: TRBD1; cdr3_nt: TGTGCCAGCAGCTCGCGAGGACAGGATAATTCACCCCTCCACTTT; cdr3_aa: CASSSRGQDNSPLHF
v_call: TRBV7-9; clone_size: NA; j_call: TRBJ2-5; d_call: NA; cdr3_nt: TGTGCCAGCAGCTCCCTCTCCACGAGGGGGACCCAGTACTTC; cdr3_aa: CASSSLSTRGTQYF
v_call: TRBV28; clone_size: many; j_call: TRBJ2-2; d_call: NA; cdr3_nt: TGTGCCAGCCGGAGGCAGTTGAACACCGGGGAGCTGTTTTTT; cdr3_aa: CASRRQLNTGELFF
v_call: TRBV7-2; clone_size: few; j_call: TRBJ2-5; d_call: TRBD2; cdr3_nt: TGTGCCAGCAGCGCAAGGACTAGCGGCGGGGAGACCCAGTACTTC; cdr3_aa: CASSARTSGGETQYF
v_call: TRBV5-6; clone_size: NA; j_call: TRBJ2-5; d_call: NA; cdr3_nt: TGTGCCAGCAGCTTGGGGTCCTCCCATGGGGGGGCCCTAGAGACCCAGTACTTC; cdr3_aa: CASSLGSSHGGALETQYF
v_call: TRBV28; clone_size: NA; j_call: TRBJ1-2; d_call: TRBD1; cdr3_nt: TGTGCCAGCAGCTCCGGACAGGGGGCGTTAAGCTATGGCTACACCTTC; cdr3_aa: CASSSGQGALSYGYTF
v_call: TRBV7-9; clone_size: few; j_call: TRBJ2-5; d_call: NA; cdr3_nt: TGTGCCAGCAGCCCGGACCCGCTGGAGACCCAGTACTTC; cdr3_aa: CASSPDPLETQYF